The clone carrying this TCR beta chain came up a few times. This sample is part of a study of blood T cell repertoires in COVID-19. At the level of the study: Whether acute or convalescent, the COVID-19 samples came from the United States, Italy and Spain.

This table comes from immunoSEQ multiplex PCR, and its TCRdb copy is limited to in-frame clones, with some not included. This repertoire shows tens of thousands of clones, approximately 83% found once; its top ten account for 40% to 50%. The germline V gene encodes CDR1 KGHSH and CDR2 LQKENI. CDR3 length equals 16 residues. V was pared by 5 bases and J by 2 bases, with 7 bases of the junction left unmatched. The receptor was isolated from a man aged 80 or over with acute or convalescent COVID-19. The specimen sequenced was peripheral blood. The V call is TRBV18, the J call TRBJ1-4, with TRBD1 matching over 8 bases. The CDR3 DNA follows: TGTGCCAGCTCATTACACAGGGGGGCGACTAATGAAAAACTGTTTTTT. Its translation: CASSLHRGATNEKLFF.